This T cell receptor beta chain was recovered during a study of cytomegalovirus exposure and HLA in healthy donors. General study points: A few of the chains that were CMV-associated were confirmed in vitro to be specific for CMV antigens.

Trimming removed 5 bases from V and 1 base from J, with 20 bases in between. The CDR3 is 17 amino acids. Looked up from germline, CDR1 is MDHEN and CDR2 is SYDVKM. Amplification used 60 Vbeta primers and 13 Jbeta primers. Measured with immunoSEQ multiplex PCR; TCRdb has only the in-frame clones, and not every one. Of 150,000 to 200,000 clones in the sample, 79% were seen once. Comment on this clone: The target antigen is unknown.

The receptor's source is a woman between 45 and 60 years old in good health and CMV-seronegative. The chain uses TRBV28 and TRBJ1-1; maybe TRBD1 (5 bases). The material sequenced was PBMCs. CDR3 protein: CASSPLAGRYGNTEAFF. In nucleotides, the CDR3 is TGTGCCAGCAGTCCCCTCGCAGGGCGATATGGGAACACTGAAGCTTTCTTT.